This TCR beta chain was found in a study of regulatory T cells in long-lasting Graves disease. The wider study: Persistent cases were those of Graves' disease that involved over 5 years of antithyroid drugs with positive TSH receptor antibodies.

Concerning this clonotype itself: This sequence may be a read error, since a much larger clone differs from it by one base.

CDR3-region Arm-PCR and iRepertoire HTBI primers produced the TCR beta libraries. Using its own MiXCR run on the multiplex PCR reads, TCRdb lists one record per CDR3 protein. The profile covers roughly 400,000 distinct CDR3 sequences, with about 21% appearing a single time and roughly an eighth taken by the ten largest. Time point in this sample: persistent/refractory GD, antithyroid drugs over 5 years with positive TRAb. The authors made the TCR library using RNA they extracted from PBMCs. This sequence was found in a female donor with Graves disease. The sample consisted of peripheral blood mononuclear cells (PBMCs), taken when the disease was refractory, from a patient treated with antithyroid drugs.

CDR3 nucleotides: TGTACCAGCAGGTCCGGGACGATTGCCTACGAGCAGTACTTC. Translated, it gives CTSRSGTIAYEQYF. This rearrangement joins TRBV28 to TRBJ2-7; D might be TRBD1 or TRBD2, each matching 5 bases. The CDR3 covers 14 residues. Germline V gene data show CDR1 as MDHEN and CDR2 as SYDVKM.